The clone carrying this T cell receptor (beta chain) was recorded a few times. Its antigen is unidentified. This sample was taken from a study of vaccination effects on CD4 cells after COVID-19. Overall study: Within the ViraFEST assay, antigen-specific CD4+ T cells underwent expansion with viral peptide pools prior to sequencing. Three patients who were convalescent were sampled early, at day +14, and again late after vaccination.

Study-level findings and limits: Sampling in the study covered few convalescent patients and included no early post-infection timepoints.

Having been cultured for around nine days, the cells underwent CD4+ T cell isolation. SARS-CoV-2 infection was confirmed by PCR in the person between March and December 2020. As their vaccination, participants received two doses of either BNT162b2 or mRNA-1273. Half-medium replacement with IL-2 medium occurred on days 3 and 7. Germline CDR1 SGHVS, CDR2 FNYEAQ. The V and J ends lost 5 bases and 4 bases respectively, with 17 bases between them. CDR3 length: 15 amino acids. This table comes from immunoSEQ multiplex PCR, and its TCRdb copy is limited to in-frame clones, with some not included. The data hold some 50,000 clones, with 65% to 80% observed a single time.

The chain uses TRBV7-6 and TRBJ1-1, with a tentative D call TRBD1 (6 bases). This specimen consisted of CD4+ T cells from PBMCs cultured without peptide, obtained after COVID-19 vaccination. The TCR sequence derives from a human donor who had a prior SARS-CoV-2 infection. CDR3 DNA: TGTGCCAGCAGCAGACAGGCGTCTACGGGCACTGAAGCTTTCTTT. This codes for CASSRQASTGTEAFF.